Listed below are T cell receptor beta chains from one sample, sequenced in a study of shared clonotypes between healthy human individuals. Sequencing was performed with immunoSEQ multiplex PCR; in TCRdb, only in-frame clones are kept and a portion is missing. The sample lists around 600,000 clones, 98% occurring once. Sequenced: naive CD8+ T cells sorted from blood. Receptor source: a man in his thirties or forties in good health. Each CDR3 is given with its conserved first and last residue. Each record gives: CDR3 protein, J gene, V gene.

CDR3: CASSFRGLGDEQFF; J: TRBJ2-1; V: TRBV27
CDR3: CASSGGLHEQYF; J: TRBJ2-7; V: TRBV7-9
CDR3: CASSWGTSGRLEQFF; J: TRBJ2-1; V: TRBV5-1
CDR3: CASSFGAGILNYGYTF; J: TRBJ1-2; V: TRBV27
CDR3: CASSPSTGYNEQFF; J: TRBJ2-1; V: TRBV27
CDR3: CASSLRLAGGGETQYF; J: TRBJ2-5; V: TRBV7-2
CDR3: CSVEGRQGHYGYTF; J: TRBJ1-2; V: TRBV29-1
CDR3: CASSVVGGSYNEQFF; J: TRBJ2-1; V: TRBV9
CDR3: CASSSVIAKNIQYF; J: TRBJ2-4; V: TRBV7-9
CDR3: CASSAGGADYGYTF; J: TRBJ1-2; V: TRBV9
CDR3: CASSAGTEAFLGVFF; J: TRBJ1-1; V: TRBV28
CDR3: CASSLIAHEQYF; J: TRBJ2-7; V: TRBV5-5
CDR3: CARSLVGSGSPDTQYF; J: TRBJ2-3; V: TRBV5-3
CDR3: CASSPRNTNEKLFF; J: TRBJ1-4; V: TRBV18
CDR3: CASSEPAGGPVVYEQYF; J: TRBJ2-7; V: TRBV6-1
CDR3: CASSLVGEMNTEAFF; J: TRBJ1-1; V: TRBV11-2
CDR3: CASSPLREVTGANVLTF; J: TRBJ2-6; V: TRBV4-3
CDR3: CASSSPLLDGSSYNEQFF; J: TRBJ2-1; V: TRBV7-9
CDR3: CASSYSKDVGDQPQHF; J: TRBJ1-5; V: TRBV6-6
CDR3: CASITIGDTQYF; J: TRBJ2-3; V: TRBV7-9
CDR3: CSAGEGGGRDEAFF; J: TRBJ1-1; V: TRBV29-1
CDR3: CASSPSTDTQYF; J: TRBJ2-3; V: TRBV27
CDR3: CASSLTFLAYEQYF; J: TRBJ2-7; V: TRBV28
CDR3: CASRPDSLYEQYF; J: TRBJ2-7; V: TRBV28
CDR3: CAISSNRVLTSTDTQYF; J: TRBJ2-3; V: TRBV4-1
CDR3: CASSGFRQGPPVLFEQYF; J: TRBJ2-7; V: TRBV11-2
CDR3: CASSPPVGWTGELFF; J: TRBJ2-2; V: TRBV14
CDR3: CASSIGSFNTEAFF; J: TRBJ1-1; V: TRBV19
CDR3: CATSVGTSGASTDTQYF; J: TRBJ2-3; V: TRBV15
CDR3: CASSIGTGLYEQYF; J: TRBJ2-7; V: TRBV5-1
CDR3: CASNRRGSADTQYF; J: TRBJ2-3; V: TRBV27
CDR3: CASSEDGGYNEQFF; J: TRBJ2-1; V: TRBV19
CDR3: CASSDKGLAGDSKYF; J: TRBJ2-4; V: TRBV19
CDR3: CAHREYNEQFF; J: TRBJ2-1; V: TRBV29-1
CDR3: CASSPNALALYEQYF; J: TRBJ2-7; V: TRBV27
CDR3: CASSLNWDSYEQYF; J: TRBJ2-7; V: TRBV27
CDR3: CASSLAIDEQFF; J: TRBJ2-1; V: TRBV5-8
CDR3: CASSRPTGGESGYTF; J: TRBJ1-2; V: TRBV7-9
CDR3: CASSLPGDDGEQFF; J: TRBJ2-1; V: TRBV5-5
CDR3: CASSEFESGGTMAYGYTF; J: TRBJ1-2; V: TRBV2
CDR3: CASSKGLAGAPNTGELFF; J: TRBJ2-2; V: TRBV7-2
CDR3: CASSQITAPGVLEQYF; J: TRBJ2-7; V: TRBV27
CDR3: CASSEGGDTQYF; J: TRBJ2-3; V: TRBV2
CDR3: CAITGSNRTEHYNEQFF; J: TRBJ2-1; V: TRBV10-3
CDR3: CASSTGGGLAKNIQYF; J: TRBJ2-4; V: TRBV19
CDR3: CASSLVDLQETQYF; J: TRBJ2-5; V: TRBV14
CDR3: CASSHRPNTYEQYF; J: TRBJ2-7; V: TRBV14
CDR3: CASSLSWKGVEKLFF; J: TRBJ1-4; V: TRBV7-9
CDR3: CASSTTGRSYEQYF; J: TRBJ2-7; V: TRBV13
CDR3: CASSEGPYEQYF; J: TRBJ2-7; V: TRBV10-1
CDR3: CAGGQVNQPQHF; J: TRBJ1-5; V: TRBV28
CDR3: CASSFPSFSGDYDTQYF; J: TRBJ2-3; V: TRBV7-6
CDR3: CASSEWDSMNTEAFF; J: TRBJ1-1; V: TRBV5-5
CDR3: CASNLAGRRFF; J: TRBJ2-1; V: TRBV25-1
CDR3: CASERTSGGEQYF; J: TRBJ2-7; V: TRBV2
CDR3: CASSQIAGILEQFF; J: TRBJ2-1; V: TRBV16
CDR3: CASSYSGGEQYF; J: TRBJ2-7; V: TRBV6-5
CDR3: CASSQDRQGASVEGSDF; J: TRBJ2-3; V: TRBV4-3
CDR3: CASSLRTSGSSYEQYF; J: TRBJ2-7; V: TRBV7-9